Here is one T cell receptor (beta chain) with its context. Its antigen is unidentified. Assay: immunoSEQ multiplex PCR; the TCRdb copy retains only in-frame clones and omits some. The repertoire includes around 220,000 clones, 75% to 90% of them detected once, and roughly 13% sits in the top ten. Separate from the roughly 720-subject first cohort, the 120-subject validation cohort was the one that the donors belonged to. CDR3 length equals 13 residues. Germline V gene data show CDR1 as ENHRY and CDR2 as SYGVKD. Deletions cut 4 bases from V and 3 bases from J, with 10 bases between. This sample was taken from a study of cytomegalovirus exposure and HLA in healthy donors. General study points: Usually a TCR sequence was rare, but some public TCRs were found in many donors. In vitro experiments confirmed that a few CMV-associated chains were specific for CMV antigens.

V gene TRBV10-3 combines with J gene TRBJ2-7; weak D call: TRBD2 (6 bases). Sequencing was done on a sample of PBMCs. This TCR was recovered from a woman aged 25 to 45 in good health and CMV-seropositive. The CDR3 loop reads CAISASSVYEQYF. The CDR3 region has the DNA TGTGCCATCAGTGCATCTAGCGTCTACGAGCAGTACTTC.